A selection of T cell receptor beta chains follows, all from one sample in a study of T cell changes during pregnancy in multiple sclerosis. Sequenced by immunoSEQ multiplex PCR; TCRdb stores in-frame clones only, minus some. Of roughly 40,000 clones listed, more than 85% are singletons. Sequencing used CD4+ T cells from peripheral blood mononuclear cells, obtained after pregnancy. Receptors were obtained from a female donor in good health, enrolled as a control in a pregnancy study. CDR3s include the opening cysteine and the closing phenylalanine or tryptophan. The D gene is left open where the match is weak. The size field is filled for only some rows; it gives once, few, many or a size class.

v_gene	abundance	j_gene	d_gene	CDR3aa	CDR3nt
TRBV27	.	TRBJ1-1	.	CASATPEMTEAFF	TGTGCCAGCGCAACCCCCGAGATGACTGAAGCTTTCTTT
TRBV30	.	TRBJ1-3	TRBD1	CACKLLGTGGPSGNTIYF	TGTGCCTGCAAACTTCTCGGGACAGGAGGACCCTCTGGAAACACCATATATTTT
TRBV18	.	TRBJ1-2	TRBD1	CASSPPNPDRVDYGYTF	TGTGCCAGCTCACCACCGAACCCGGACAGGGTCGACTATGGCTACACCTTC
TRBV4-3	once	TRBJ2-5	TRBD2	CASSHGNGRAGQETQYF	TGCGCCAGCAGCCATGGGAACGGGAGGGCCGGCCAAGAGACCCAGTACTTC
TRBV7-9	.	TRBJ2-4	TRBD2	CASSPGRVLTKNIQYF	TGTGCCAGCAGCCCTGGGAGGGTTCTAACCAAAAACATTCAGTACTTC
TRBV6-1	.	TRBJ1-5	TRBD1	CASSWTGNSNQPQHF	TGTGCCAGCAGTTGGACAGGGAATAGCAATCAGCCCCAGCATTTT
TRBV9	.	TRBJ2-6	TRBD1	CASSPWTGRSGANVLTF	TGTGCCAGCAGCCCTTGGACAGGTCGCTCTGGGGCCAACGTCCTGACTTTC
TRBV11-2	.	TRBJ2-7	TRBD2	CASSKSGSGRRGQYF	TGTGCCAGCAGCAAAAGCGGGAGCGGCCGGCGGGGGCAGTACTTC
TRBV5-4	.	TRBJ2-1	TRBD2	CASTAGLAYSNNEQFF	TGTGCCAGCACTGCCGGACTAGCGTATTCCAACAATGAGCAGTTCTTC
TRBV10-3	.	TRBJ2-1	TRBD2	CAISERGLAGSYNEQFF	TGTGCCATCAGTGAGAGGGGACTAGCGGGATCCTACAATGAGCAGTTCTTC
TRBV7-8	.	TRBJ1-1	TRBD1	CASSADRAAEAFF	TGTGCCAGCAGCGCCGACAGGGCGGCTGAAGCTTTCTTT
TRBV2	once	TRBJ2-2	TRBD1	CASSLQGARFGELFF	TGTGCCAGCAGTTTACAGGGGGCGCGTTTCGGGGAGCTGTTTTTT
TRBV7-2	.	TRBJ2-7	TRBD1	CASSPDRDHYEQYF	TGTGCCAGCAGCCCAGACAGGGACCACTACGAGCAGTACTTC
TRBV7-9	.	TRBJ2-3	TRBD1	CASRPRQGRPDTQYF	TGTGCCAGCAGACCCCGACAGGGGAGGCCCGATACGCAGTATTTT
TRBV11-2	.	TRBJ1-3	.	CASKGGNTIYF	TGTGCCAGCAAGGGGGGAAACACCATATATTTT
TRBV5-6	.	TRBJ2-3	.	CASSLWGGAYTQYF	TGTGCCAGCAGCTTATGGGGGGGGGCGTATACGCAGTATTTT
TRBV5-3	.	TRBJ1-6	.	CARSLDGQIYYNSPLHF	TGTGCCAGAAGCTTGGATGGGCAGATCTACTATAATTCACCCCTCCACTTT
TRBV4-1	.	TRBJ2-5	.	CASSQDRGSGIVETQYF	TGCGCCAGCAGCCAAGATAGGGGGTCCGGAATTGTGGAGACCCAGTACTTC
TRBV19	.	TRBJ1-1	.	CASSIGALENTEAFF	TGTGCCAGTAGTATAGGGGCTTTAGAGAACACTGAAGCTTTCTTT
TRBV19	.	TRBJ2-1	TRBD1	CASSRYRGNEQFF	TGTGCCAGTAGTAGATACAGGGGCAATGAGCAGTTCTTC
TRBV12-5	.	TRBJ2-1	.	CASGFGGPKNEQFF	TGTGCTAGTGGTTTTGGAGGGCCGAAAAATGAGCAGTTCTTC
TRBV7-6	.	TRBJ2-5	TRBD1	CASSSPPGTGGASWETQYF	TGTGCCAGCAGCTCGCCTCCCGGGACAGGGGGCGCGTCGTGGGAGACCCAGTACTTC
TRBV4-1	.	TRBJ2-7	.	CASSQDSASRAREQYF	TGCGCCAGCAGCCAAGATTCCGCTAGCCGCGCGCGGGAGCAGTACTTC
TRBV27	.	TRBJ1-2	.	CASSLREANYGYTF	TGTGCCAGCAGTTTACGGGAAGCTAACTATGGCTACACCTTC
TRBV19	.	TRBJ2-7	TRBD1	CASSPGTGGGEQYF	TGTGCCAGTAGTCCAGGGACAGGGGGCGGTGAGCAGTACTTC
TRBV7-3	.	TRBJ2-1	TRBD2	CASSLGRAVDNEQFF	TGTGCCAGCAGCCTCGGGAGGGCCGTAGACAATGAGCAGTTCTTC
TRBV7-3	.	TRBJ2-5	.	CASSSRLGETQYF	TGTGCCAGCAGCTCAAGACTAGGAGAGACCCAGTACTTC
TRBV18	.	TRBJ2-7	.	CASSLATGTYEQYF	TGTGCCAGCTCACTGGCGACAGGTACCTACGAGCAGTACTTC
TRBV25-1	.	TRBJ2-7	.	CASSGQGSAREQYF	TGTGCCAGCAGTGGTCAGGGGTCGGCGAGGGAGCAGTACTTC
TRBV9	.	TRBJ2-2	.	CASSSRQAGLTNTGELFF	TGTGCCAGCAGCTCACGACAGGCGGGCCTTACGAACACCGGGGAGCTGTTTTTT
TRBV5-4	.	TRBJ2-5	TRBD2	CASRGASGGETQYF	TGTGCCAGCAGAGGCGCTAGCGGGGGGGAGACCCAGTACTTC
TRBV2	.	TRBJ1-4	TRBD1	CASSVDRGATNEKLFF	TGTGCCAGCAGTGTCGACAGGGGTGCAACTAATGAAAAACTGTTTTTT